This TCR beta chain was retrieved from a study of T cell changes during pregnancy in multiple sclerosis (dated by TCRdb to between 2018 and 2021). For the study in its entirety: The study examined how the T cell repertoire changed over the course of pregnancy in women with multiple sclerosis.

Library creation used the immunoSEQ multiplex PCR assay. The immuneACCESS repertoire file appears here via TCRdb, limited to in-frame rearrangements. These files lack a portion of the clones; in checked studies, under half of the deficit traces to unresolved V genes, and the cause of the others is not known. The sample yields roughly 90,000 clones; 85% to 95% were counted once. The ten largest clonotypes hold around 1.8% of the sample. Spanning cysteine to phenylalanine, the CDR3 consists of 18 amino acids. Left in the record is the CDR3 DNA by itself, 54 bases read in frame from the first base. V sheds 6 bases and J sheds 6 bases, leaving 26 bases between their ends. CDR1 SGHTA and CDR2 FQGNSA were looked up in the germline V gene. With respect to this clone: The antigen it recognizes is unknown. No base-level quality is on record; no much larger clone is a single base apart.

In this chain, TRBV7-2 is recombined with TRBJ2-2, and perhaps TRBD2 as D gene, on 5 matching bases. The receptor's source is a female donor in good health, enrolled as a control in a pregnancy study. The specimen comprised peripheral blood, sampled in the first trimester of pregnancy. The nucleotides are TGTGCCAGCAGTTCCCTCCGATTTCGGGGATTGGGAGCCGGGGAGCTGTTTTTT. It translates to CASSSLRFRGLGAGELFF.